This is a list of T cell receptor beta chains from one sample in a study of blood T cell repertoires in COVID-19. Clones were sequenced by immunoSEQ multiplex PCR, and TCRdb holds only the in-frame ones, with some missing. The repertoire holds roughly 43,000 clones, with 80% to 90% as singletons. Material: peripheral blood. The receptors shown here come from a man aged 65-85 years with active COVID-19. Each CDR3 is given with its conserved first and last residue. Size is omitted from some rows. Given values are once, few, many or a class for expanded clones.

V	J	size	CDR3
TRBV6-6	TRBJ1-6	.	CASRTGSSPLHF
TRBV13	TRBJ2-2	.	CASSPGVAETPGELFF
TRBV5-6	TRBJ1-2	.	CASSYVLSYTF
TRBV5-1	TRBJ1-4	.	CASSPVPGQVLSEKLFF
TRBV7-6	TRBJ2-3	.	CASSLEPDRPSTDTQYF
TRBV25-1	TRBJ2-5	once	CASSDFSGVETQYF
TRBV5-1	TRBJ2-6	.	CASSLDKGSGANVLTF
TRBV7-2	TRBJ2-3	.	CASSLTGLTDTQYF
TRBV2	TRBJ1-2	.	CASSEQQGEYTF
TRBV29-1	TRBJ2-1	few	CSVEQLAGGRNEQFF
TRBV7-9	TRBJ1-2	once	CASSNQGQTNYGYTF
TRBV19	TRBJ1-2	.	CASSVGGGLGGYTF
TRBV19	TRBJ2-7	.	CASSITGQGSYEQYF
TRBV24-1	TRBJ1-5	.	CATSDLRSNQPQHF
TRBV7-7	TRBJ2-1	.	CASSLVQYNEQFF
TRBV5-4	TRBJ1-2	.	CASSSQGGIDYGYTF
TRBV7-2	TRBJ1-3	.	CASSLHRSSGNTIYF
TRBV7-2	TRBJ2-1	.	CASSFKTSGPNEQFF
TRBV6-5	TRBJ2-3	.	CASGTSRTGMDTQYF
TRBV14	TRBJ1-5	.	CASSQLGEGNQPQHF
TRBV12-3/TRBV12-4	TRBJ2-7	.	CASILAGTNRQYF
TRBV5-1	TRBJ2-3	.	CASSSFEAPDTQYF
TRBV7-2	TRBJ2-3	.	CASSLARDTTDTQYF
TRBV6-5	TRBJ2-3	.	CASRQGASDTQYF
TRBV6-5	TRBJ1-3	.	CASSYQGTSGNTIYF
TRBV12-3/TRBV12-4	TRBJ1-5	.	CASSQTEQGSGHF
TRBV19	TRBJ2-3	.	CASSLARVGTDTQYF
TRBV7-2	TRBJ2-7	few	CASSTPGQGRSYEQYF
TRBV5-6	TRBJ2-3	.	CASSSWGTGTDTQYF
TRBV28	TRBJ2-2	.	CASSFIGELFF
TRBV11-2	TRBJ2-2	few	CASSQTGGIVGELFF
TRBV10-1	TRBJ2-2	.	CASSTGLALTGELFF
TRBV2	TRBJ2-3	.	CASSETTSGISTDTQYF
TRBV6-5	TRBJ1-1	.	CASSYLLARNTEAFF
TRBV24-1	TRBJ2-1	.	CATSDNGRQGEVGGSYNEQFF
TRBV19	TRBJ2-1	.	CASSPGGLYNEQFF
TRBV7-3	TRBJ2-3	once	CASSSTSGGRTDTQYF
TRBV28	TRBJ1-1	few	CASSRDRVTEAFF
TRBV6-4	TRBJ2-7	.	CASSISPTYEQYF
TRBV7-2	TRBJ1-2	.	CASSPLEGGGEVYGYTF
TRBV5-1	TRBJ2-7	.	CASRSGQGAYEQYF
TRBV14	TRBJ2-7	.	CASSQEVPGISEQYF